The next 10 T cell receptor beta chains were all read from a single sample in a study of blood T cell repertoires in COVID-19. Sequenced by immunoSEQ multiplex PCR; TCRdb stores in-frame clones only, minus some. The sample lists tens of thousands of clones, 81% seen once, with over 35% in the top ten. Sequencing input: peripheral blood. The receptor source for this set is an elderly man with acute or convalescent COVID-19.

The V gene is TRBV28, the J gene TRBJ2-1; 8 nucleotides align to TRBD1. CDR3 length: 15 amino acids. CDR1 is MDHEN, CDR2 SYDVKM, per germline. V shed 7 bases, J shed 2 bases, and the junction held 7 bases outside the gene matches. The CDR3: CASKPDRGAYNEQFF. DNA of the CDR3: TGTGCCAGCAAACCAGACAGGGGAGCCTACAATGAGCAGTTCTTC.

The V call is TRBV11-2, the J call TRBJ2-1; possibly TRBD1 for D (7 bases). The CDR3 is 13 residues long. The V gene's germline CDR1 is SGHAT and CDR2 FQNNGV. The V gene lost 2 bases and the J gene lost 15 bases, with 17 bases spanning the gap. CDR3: CASSLIGTAGMFF. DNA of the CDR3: TGTGCCAGCAGCTTAATAGGGACAGCGGGTATGTTCTTC.

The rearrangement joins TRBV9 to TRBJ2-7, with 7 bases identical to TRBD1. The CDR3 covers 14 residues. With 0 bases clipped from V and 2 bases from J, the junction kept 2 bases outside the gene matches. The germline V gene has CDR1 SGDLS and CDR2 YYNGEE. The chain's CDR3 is CASSVATGTYEQYF. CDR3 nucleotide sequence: TGTGCCAGCAGCGTAGCGACAGGGACCTACGAGCAGTACTTC.

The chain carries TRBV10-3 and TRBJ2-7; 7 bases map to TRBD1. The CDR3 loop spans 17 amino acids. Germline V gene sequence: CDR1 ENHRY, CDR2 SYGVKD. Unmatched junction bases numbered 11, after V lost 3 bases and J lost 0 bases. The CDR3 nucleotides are TGTGCCATCAGTGATCTGACGAACTGGGACAGCTCCTACGAGCAGTACTTC. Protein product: CAISDLTNWDSSYEQYF.

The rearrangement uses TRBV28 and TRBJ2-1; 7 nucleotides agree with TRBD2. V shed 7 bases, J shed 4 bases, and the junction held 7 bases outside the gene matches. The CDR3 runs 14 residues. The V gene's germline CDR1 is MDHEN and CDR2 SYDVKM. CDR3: CASITGAGYNEQFF. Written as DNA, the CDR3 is TGTGCCAGCATCACAGGAGCGGGATACAATGAGCAGTTCTTC. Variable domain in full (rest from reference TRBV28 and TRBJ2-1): DVKVTQSSRYLVKRTGEKVFLECVQDMDHENMFWYRQDPGLGLRLIYFSYDVKMKEKGDIPEGYSVSREKKERFSLILESASTNQTSMYLCASITGAGYNEQFFGPGTRLTVL.

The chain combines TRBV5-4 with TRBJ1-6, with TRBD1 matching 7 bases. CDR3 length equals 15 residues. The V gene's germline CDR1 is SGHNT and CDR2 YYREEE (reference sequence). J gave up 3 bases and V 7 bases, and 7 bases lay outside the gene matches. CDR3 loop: CASSDRLNYNSPLHF. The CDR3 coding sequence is TGTGCCAGCTCGGACAGGCTCAACTATAATTCACCCCTCCACTTT.

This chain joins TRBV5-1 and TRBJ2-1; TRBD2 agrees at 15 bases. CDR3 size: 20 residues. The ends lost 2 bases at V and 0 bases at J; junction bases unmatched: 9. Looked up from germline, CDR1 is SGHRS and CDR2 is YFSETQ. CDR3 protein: CASSLRGLAGGASSYNEQFF. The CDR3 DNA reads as TGCGCCAGCAGCTTAAGGGGACTAGCGGGGGGAGCCAGCTCCTACAATGAGCAGTTCTTC.

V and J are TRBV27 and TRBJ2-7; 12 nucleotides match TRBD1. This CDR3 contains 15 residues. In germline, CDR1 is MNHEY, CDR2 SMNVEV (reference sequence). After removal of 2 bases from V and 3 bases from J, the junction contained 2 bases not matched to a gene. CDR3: CASSLGTGGYYEQYF. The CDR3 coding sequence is TGTGCCAGCAGTTTAGGGACAGGGGGCTACTACGAGCAGTACTTC.

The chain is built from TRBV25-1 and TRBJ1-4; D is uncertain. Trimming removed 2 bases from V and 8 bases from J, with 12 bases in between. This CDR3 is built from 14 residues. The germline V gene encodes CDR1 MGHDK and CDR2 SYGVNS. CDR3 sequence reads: CASSEGSLREKLFF. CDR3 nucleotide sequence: TGTGCCAGCAGTGAAGGCAGTCTGAGGGAAAAACTGTTTTTT.

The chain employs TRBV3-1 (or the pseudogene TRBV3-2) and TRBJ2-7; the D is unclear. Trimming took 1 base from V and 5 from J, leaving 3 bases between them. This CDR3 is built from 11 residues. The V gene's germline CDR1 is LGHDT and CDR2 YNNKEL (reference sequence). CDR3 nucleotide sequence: TGTGCCAGCAGCCAAGGCGACGAGCAGTACTTC. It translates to CASSQGDEQYF.